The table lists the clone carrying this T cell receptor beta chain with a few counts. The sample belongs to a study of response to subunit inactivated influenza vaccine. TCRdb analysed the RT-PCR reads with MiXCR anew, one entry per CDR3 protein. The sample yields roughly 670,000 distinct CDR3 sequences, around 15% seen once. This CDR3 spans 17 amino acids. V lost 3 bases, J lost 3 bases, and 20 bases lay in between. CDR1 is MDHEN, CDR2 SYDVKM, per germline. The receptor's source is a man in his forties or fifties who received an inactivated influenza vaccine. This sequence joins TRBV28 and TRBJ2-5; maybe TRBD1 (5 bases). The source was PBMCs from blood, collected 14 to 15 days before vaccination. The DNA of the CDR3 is TGTGCCAGCAGTTTTAGACTCGGTTGGCAGGGTGAAGAGACCCAGTACTTC. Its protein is CASSFRLGWQGEETQYF.